This T cell receptor beta chain comes out of a study of T cells in Graves' hyperthyroidism and ophthalmopathy. Only a few counts were recorded for this clonotype. Together with thyroid ultrasound, orbital computed tomography, serum thyroxine and TRAb, clinical symptoms were used for diagnoses. Authors of the study amplified TCR beta CDR3 regions from RNA transcripts. TCR CDR3 regions were first amplified by RT-PCR with HTBI primers. TCRdb reanalysed the multiplex PCR reads using MiXCR and keeps one entry per CDR3 protein. The sample has over 400,000 distinct CDR3 sequences, approximately 23% seen once. V was cut by 1 base and J by 8 bases, with 15 bases left in between. The CDR3 is made up of 14 amino acids. Germline V gene data show CDR1 as SGHRS and CDR2 as YFSETQ.

The genes are TRBV5-1 and TRBJ2-5, with D perhaps matching TRBD1 or TRBD2 (5 bases each). Sequencing was carried out using blood. This clonotype was obtained from a woman aged 70-85 years with Graves' ophthalmopathy. The CDR3 reads CASSLWDQEVTQYF. The DNA for the CDR3 is TGCGCCAGCAGCTTGTGGGACCAGGAAGTTACCCAGTACTTC.